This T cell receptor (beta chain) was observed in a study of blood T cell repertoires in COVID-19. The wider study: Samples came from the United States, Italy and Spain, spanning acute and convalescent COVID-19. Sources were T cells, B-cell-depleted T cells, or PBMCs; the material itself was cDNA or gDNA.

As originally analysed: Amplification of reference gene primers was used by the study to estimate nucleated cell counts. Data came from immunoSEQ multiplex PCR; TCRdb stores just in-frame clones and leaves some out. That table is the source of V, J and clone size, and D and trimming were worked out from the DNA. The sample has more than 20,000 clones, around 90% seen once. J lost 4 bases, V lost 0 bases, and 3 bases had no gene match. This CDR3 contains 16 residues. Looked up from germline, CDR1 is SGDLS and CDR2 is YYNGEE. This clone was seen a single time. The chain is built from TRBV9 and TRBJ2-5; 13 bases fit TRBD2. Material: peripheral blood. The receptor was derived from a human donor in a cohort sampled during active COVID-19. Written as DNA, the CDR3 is TGTGCCAGCAGCGTAGGGACTAGCGGGGGTTCAGAGACCCAGTACTTC. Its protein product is CASSVGTSGGSETQYF.